The 31 T cell receptor beta chains given below trace back to one sample, sequenced in a study of vaccination effects on CD4 cells after COVID-19. Antigens for these TCRs are unknown. The assay was immunoSEQ multiplex PCR, and TCRdb's table has in-frame clones only and misses some. Of tens of thousands of clones listed, around four fifths are singletons. Within the ViraFEST assay, antigen-specific CD4+ T cells underwent expansion with viral peptide pools prior to sequencing. Once cultured for roughly 10 days, the cells underwent separation to obtain CD4+ T cells. Participants received two doses of either the BNT162b2 or mRNA-1273 vaccine. The source was CD4+ T cells from PBMCs cultured with HCoV-229E spike peptides, collected after COVID-19 vaccination. These receptors all come from a human donor who received a COVID-19 vaccine.

This clone showed up just a few times. The chain links TRBV4-2 to TRBJ2-1; no clear D. Germline CDR1 is LGHNA and CDR2 is YNFKEQ. The CDR3 spans 14 residues. Trimming removed 2 bases at V and 3 bases at J, with 8 bases between. In nucleotides, the CDR3 is TGTGCCAGCAGCCAATTGGGCAGCTACAATGAGCAGTTCTTC. It yields the protein CASSQLGSYNEQFF.

The chain recombines TRBV4-1 with TRBJ1-3; no clear D gene. The V and J ends lost 2 bases and 2 bases respectively, with 7 bases between them. Germline-derived CDR1 and CDR2 are MGHRA and YSYEKL. CDR3 length equals 14 residues. The CDR3 coding sequence is TGCGCCAGCAGCCAATCCCGGACTGGAAACACCATATATTTT. Translating it yields CASSQSRTGNTIYF.

The chain links TRBV6-4 to TRBJ2-3, with 13 nucleotides matching TRBD2. The germline gives CDR1 MRHNA, CDR2 SNTAGT. V shed 2 bases and J 0 bases; nucleotides not matched to a gene: 8. The CDR3 consists of 19 residues. The CDR3 region is CASSDAGLAGDISTDTQYF. The DNA of the CDR3 is TGTGCCAGCAGTGACGCCGGACTAGCGGGGGATATTAGCACAGATACGCAGTATTTT.

This chain connects TRBV9 to TRBJ2-2; 8 bases are shared with TRBD2. Germline-derived CDR1 and CDR2 are SGDLS and YYNGEE. V lost 3 bases and J lost 6; bases outside the gene matches: 7. CDR3 length: 15 amino acids. CDR3 sequence reads: CASSAGTSRSGELFF. The CDR3 nucleotides are TGTGCCAGCAGCGCCGGGACTAGTCGGTCCGGGGAGCTGTTTTTT. Full variable domain (outside the CDR3, taken from reference TRBV9 and TRBJ2-2): DSGVTQTPKHLITATGQRVTLRCSPRSGDLSVYWYQQSLDQGLQFLIQYYNGEERAKGNILERFSAQQFPDLHSELNLSSLELGDSALYFCASSAGTSRSGELFFGEGSRLTVL.

The V and J genes are TRBV6-2 or TRBV6-3 and TRBJ2-1; D is unclear. CDR3 length equals 16 residues. Trimming pared 4 bases from V and 0 bases from J, leaving 13 bases between. CDR1 is MNHEY and CDR2 is SVGEGT in the germline V gene. In DNA form, the CDR3 reads TGTGCCAGCAGTTCCGTTGGGCCTAGCTCCTACAATGAGCAGTTCTTC. Its protein product is CASSSVGPSSYNEQFF.

Only a few counts were recorded for this clone. In DNA, the CDR3 is TGTGTCGCGGGACAGGGGAGCTATGGCTACACCTTC. Amino acid sequence: CVAGQGSYGYTF. The V and J genes are TRBV3-1 (or the pseudogene TRBV3-2) and TRBJ1-2; 10 bases are a match to TRBD1. The CDR3 covers 12 residues. In germline, CDR1 is LGHDT, CDR2 YNNKEL (reference sequence).

The chain uses TRBV15 and TRBJ1-6; D uncertain. Germline V gives CDR1 LNHNV, CDR2 YYDKDF (reference sequence). The CDR3 loop spans 17 amino acids. V lost 1 base, J lost 7 bases, and 17 bases lay in between. CDR3 loop: CATSRVLFTGYNSPLHF. CDR3 nucleotide sequence: TGTGCCACCAGCAGAGTCCTCTTCACGGGTTACAATTCACCCCTCCACTTT. The entire variable domain, with the rest obtained from reference TRBV15 and TRBJ1-6, is as follows: DAMVIQNPRYQVTQFGKPVTLSCSQTLNHNVMYWYQQKSSQAPKLLFHYYDKDFNNEADTPDNFQSRRPNTSFCFLDIRSPGLGDTAMYLCATSRVLFTGYNSPLHFGNGTRLTVT.

This rearrangement joins TRBV28 to TRBJ1-3; tentatively, D is TRBD1 (5 bases). The CDR3 extends over 14 amino acids. CDR1 and CDR2 from the germline V gene are MDHEN and SYDVKM. V shed 5 bases and J shed 3 bases, with 11 bases lying between them. The CDR3 bases are TGTGCCAGCAGTACGGGGGTGTATGGAAACACCATATATTTT. As protein: CASSTGVYGNTIYF. Together with reference TRBV28 and TRBJ1-3, the CDR3 gives the full variable domain: DVKVTQSSRYLVKRTGEKVFLECVQDMDHENMFWYRQDPGLGLRLIYFSYDVKMKEKGDIPEGYSVSREKKERFSLILESASTNQTSMYLCASSTGVYGNTIYFGEGSWLTVV.

The chain combines TRBV5-1 with TRBJ1-1; 8 bases agree with TRBD1. The CDR3 totals 16 residues. Germline V gene lookup returns CDR1 SGHRS and CDR2 YFSETQ. The V segment lost 2 bases and the J segment 3 bases; nucleotides outside the gene matches: 9. CDR3 residues: CASSFRQGRLDTEAFF. The CDR3 DNA follows: TGCGCCAGCAGCTTCCGACAGGGGCGGTTAGACACTGAAGCTTTCTTT.

This clone occurred a few times. The V gene is TRBV6-5, the J gene TRBJ2-3; D not certain. Germline V gene data show CDR1 as MNHEY and CDR2 as SVGAGI. V lost 6 bases to trimming and J lost 0 bases, with 13 bases between them. CDR3 length: 15 residues. The CDR3 sequence: CASSNSVRSTDTQYF. The CDR3 nucleotides are TGTGCCAGCAGCAACAGCGTACGTAGCACAGATACGCAGTATTTT.

This chain joins TRBV5-1 and TRBJ1-2; D not resolved. The CDR3 runs 11 residues. The ends were cut back, 5 bases at V and 2 bases at J, with 4 bases in the middle. Germline CDR1 and CDR2: SGHRS and YFSETQ. CDR3 sequence: CASRQNYGYTF. CDR3 DNA sequence: TGCGCCAGCAGACAGAACTATGGCTACACCTTC.

The chain links TRBV28 to TRBJ1-2; D is unclear. From germline, CDR1 is MDHEN and CDR2 SYDVKM. V shed 3 bases and J shed 6 bases, with 8 bases lying between them. The CDR3 is 12 residues long. CDR3 region: CASSFYRDGYTF. CDR3 in DNA: TGTGCCAGCAGTTTTTATAGGGATGGCTACACCTTC.

The gene calls are TRBV18 and TRBJ2-3; D not resolved. Germline V gene lookup returns CDR1 KGHSH and CDR2 LQKENI. The V gene lost 3 bases and the J gene lost 0 bases, with 7 bases spanning the gap. This CDR3 has 14 residues. The CDR3 DNA reads TGTGCCAGCTCACCGCGACAAAGCACAGATACGCAGTATTTT. Amino acid sequence: CASSPRQSTDTQYF.

This chain joins TRBV28 and TRBJ2-3, with a tentative D call TRBD2 (6 bases). Trimming cost V 4 bases and J 8 bases, with 19 bases left between them. Germline CDR1 and CDR2: MDHEN and SYDVKM. This CDR3 region has 15 residues. This CDR3 reads CASSWGVGGYVTQYF. CDR3 bases: TGTGCCAGCAGTTGGGGAGTGGGGGGTTACGTTACGCAGTATTTT.

A single count supports this clone. V is TRBV2 and J is TRBJ2-7; D is unclear. Germline CDR1 and CDR2: SNHLY and FYNNEI. The CDR3 covers 12 residues. Trimming pared 3 bases from V and 4 bases from J, leaving 7 bases between. The CDR3 DNA reads as TGTGCCAGCAGTGACAGAGCTTACGAGCAGTACGTC. Its protein is CASSDRAYEQYV.

The V call is TRBV29-1, the J call TRBJ2-5, with TRBD2 identical over 8 bases. The CDR3 totals 15 residues. V shed 0 bases and J 5 bases; nucleotides not matched to a gene: 8. Germline assignment: CDR1 SQVTM and CDR2 ANQGSEA. CDR3 DNA: TGCAGCGTTGAAGAGAGGCGGGGGGAGTTGGAGACCCAGTACTTC. It codes for CSVEERRGELETQYF.

The rearrangement joins TRBV11-2 to TRBJ2-1; D ambiguous. Germline loops: CDR1 SGHAT, CDR2 FQNNGV. This CDR3 is 15 amino acids long. Trimming pared 2 bases from V and 0 bases from J, leaving 8 bases between. CDR3 bases: TGTGCCAGCAGCTTATCCACCGGCTCCTACAATGAGCAGTTCTTC. Its protein is CASSLSTGSYNEQFF.

The sample holds one count of this clone. The V call is TRBV25-1, the J call TRBJ1-6; D not certain. Trimming pared 1 base from V and 0 bases from J, leaving 7 bases between. The CDR3 contains 16 residues. Germline lookup yields CDR1 MGHDK and CDR2 SYGVNS. In DNA form, the CDR3 reads TGTGCCAGCAGTGAATCGGGAGGCTCCTATAATTCACCCCTCCACTTT. This encodes CASSESGGSYNSPLHF.

V and J are TRBV7-2 and TRBJ2-5; D remains unclear. Germline V gene sequence: CDR1 SGHTA, CDR2 FQGNSA. This CDR3 is 14 amino acids long. V lost 0 bases, J lost 2 bases, and 7 bases lay in between. In nucleotides, the CDR3 is TGTGCCAGCAGCTTAGCGGGTCCTCAAGAGACCCAGTACTTC. Its translation: CASSLAGPQETQYF.

This clone was seen a single time. This chain links TRBV11-1 with TRBJ2-6, with a tentative D call TRBD1 (6 bases). Trimming removed 6 bases from V and 3 bases from J, with 15 bases in between. The CDR3 loop spans 16 amino acids. Per germline, CDR1 SGHAT and CDR2 FQDESV (reference sequence). Here the CDR3 reads CASRSYTGLGANVLTF. The CDR3 nucleotides are TGTGCCAGCAGATCATATACAGGGCTTGGGGCCAACGTCCTGACTTTC.

This clone came up a few times. CDR3 loop: CASRVWPNTEAFF. DNA for the CDR3: TGTGCCAGCAGGGTTTGGCCTAACACTGAAGCTTTCTTT. The chain carries TRBV5-5 and TRBJ1-1; no clear D. Germline values: CDR1 SGHKS, CDR2 YYEKEE (reference sequence). CDR3 length: 13 residues. Trimming took 5 bases from V and 2 from J, leaving 10 bases between them.

This clone was recorded a few times. The gene calls are TRBV6-2 or TRBV6-3 and TRBJ2-2; TRBD1 matches 11 bases. The CDR3 extends over 15 amino acids. Germline V CDR1 and CDR2: MNHEY, SVGEGT. V trimming: 6 bases; J trimming: 4 bases; junction bases outside the gene matches: 4. The CDR3 sequence: CASSWTGGGTGELFF. CDR3 in DNA: TGTGCCAGCAGCTGGACAGGGGGCGGCACCGGGGAGCTGTTTTTT.

This clone has a handful of counts. The rearrangement uses TRBV2 and TRBJ1-2, with TRBD1 matching 10 bases. CDR1 and CDR2 from the germline V gene are SNHLY and FYNNEI. The CDR3 totals 14 residues. V lost 1 base and J lost 5; bases outside the gene matches: 1. In nucleotides, the CDR3 is TGTGCCAGCAGTGAAGGACAGGGGGCATATGGCTACACCTTC. As protein: CASSEGQGAYGYTF.

This clone has a handful of counts. The V and J genes are TRBV6-4 and TRBJ2-7; D uncertain. CDR1 MRHNA and CDR2 SNTAGT come from the germline V gene. V was trimmed by 6 bases and J by 5 bases, leaving 11 bases between them. This CDR3 contains 12 residues. CDR3 protein: CASRVVKHEQYV. The DNA for the CDR3 is TGTGCCAGCAGGGTAGTTAAACACGAGCAGTACGTC.

V gene TRBV7-2 combines with J gene TRBJ2-1; D is unresolved. CDR3 length equals 14 residues. Trimming stripped 5 bases from V and 5 bases from J, with 13 bases between. Per germline, CDR1 SGHTA and CDR2 FQGNSA. CDR3 protein: CASSAQRVDNEQFF. DNA of the CDR3: TGTGCCAGCAGCGCTCAAAGGGTGGACAATGAGCAGTTCTTC. The full variable domain, with the rest looked up from reference TRBV7-2 and TRBJ2-1, is GAGVSQSPSNKVTEKGKDVELRCDPISGHTALYWYRQSLGQGLEFLIYFQGNSAPDKSGLPSDRFSAERTGGSVSTLTIQRTQQEDSAVYLCASSAQRVDNEQFFGPGTRLTVL.

The gene calls are TRBV4-1 and TRBJ1-2; D call uncertain. This CDR3 has 14 amino acids. Germline CDR1 reads MGHRA; CDR2 reads YSYEKL. V gave up 0 bases and J gave up 7 bases, with 12 bases separating them. CDR3 nucleotides: TGCGCCAGCAGCCAAGATTCAGGAGCTAGTGGCTACACCTTC. Its protein product is CASSQDSGASGYTF.

The V call is TRBV15, the J call TRBJ2-3; no definite D call. The V gene's germline CDR1 is LNHNV and CDR2 YYDKDF (reference sequence). This CDR3 comprises 13 residues. Trimming stripped 5 bases from V and 7 bases from J, with 13 bases between. Here the CDR3 reads CATSSRTKNTQYF. The CDR3 region has the DNA TGTGCCACCAGCTCCCGAACTAAGAATACGCAGTATTTT.

The V gene is TRBV19, the J gene TRBJ2-2, with D perhaps TRBD2 (6 bases). The CDR3 length is 13 residues. V dropped 6 bases and J dropped 5 bases, with 10 bases sitting between them. Per the germline V gene, CDR1 is LNHDA and CDR2 is SQIVND (reference sequence). As DNA, the CDR3 is TGTGCCAGTAGCGGGGGTTGGACCGGGGAGCTGTTTTTT. Its protein product is CASSGGWTGELFF. The whole variable domain, filled in from reference TRBV19 and TRBJ2-2, reads DGGITQSPKYLFRKEGQNVTLSCEQNLNHDAMYWYRQDPGQGLRLIYYSQIVNDFQKGDIAEGYSVSREKKESFPLTVTSAQKNPTAFYLCASSGGWTGELFFGEGSRLTVL.

CDR3 loop: CASSLEGHNGSNQPQHF. CDR3 nucleotide sequence: TGTGCCAGCAGCTTAGAAGGGCACAACGGTAGCAATCAGCCCCAGCATTTT. V gene TRBV7-2 combines with J gene TRBJ1-5; D uncertain. Trimming left V 1 base short and J 0 bases short, with 13 bases between. The CDR3 covers 17 residues. Germline-derived CDR1 and CDR2 are SGHTA and FQGNSA.

The CDR3 coding sequence is TGTGCCAGCACTAGACAGGGGATGGAGACCCAGTACTTC. It codes for CASTRQGMETQYF. This sequence joins TRBV2 and TRBJ2-5; 8 bases agree with TRBD1. V lost 7 bases, J lost 5 bases, and 6 bases stayed unmatched. CDR3 size: 13 residues. From germline, CDR1 is SNHLY and CDR2 FYNNEI.

The chain links TRBV3-1 (or the pseudogene TRBV3-2) to TRBJ1-4, with 8 positions matching TRBD1. CDR3 size: 16 residues. From germline, CDR1 is LGHDT and CDR2 YNNKEL (reference sequence). Trimming cost V 1 base and J 5 bases; bases outside gene matches: 6. CDR3 region: CASSQGITGGNEKLFF. The CDR3 nucleotides read TGTGCCAGCAGCCAAGGCATCACAGGGGGGAATGAAAAACTGTTTTTT.